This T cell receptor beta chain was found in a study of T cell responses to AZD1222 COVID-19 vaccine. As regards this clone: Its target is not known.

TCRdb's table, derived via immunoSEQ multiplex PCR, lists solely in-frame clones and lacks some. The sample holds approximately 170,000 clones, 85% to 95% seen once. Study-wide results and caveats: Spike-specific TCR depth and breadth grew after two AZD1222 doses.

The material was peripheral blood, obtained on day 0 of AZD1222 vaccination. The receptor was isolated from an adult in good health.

CDR3: CASSPPGTLSYEQYF. The CDR3 nucleotides read TGTGCCAGCAGTCCCCCCGGGACACTTTCCTACGAGCAGTACTTC. The rearrangement uses TRBV2 and TRBJ2-7; the D gene is possibly TRBD1 (6 bases). Germline values: CDR1 SNHLY, CDR2 FYNNEI. V lost 5 bases and J lost 1, with 15 bases in between. CDR3 length equals 15 residues.